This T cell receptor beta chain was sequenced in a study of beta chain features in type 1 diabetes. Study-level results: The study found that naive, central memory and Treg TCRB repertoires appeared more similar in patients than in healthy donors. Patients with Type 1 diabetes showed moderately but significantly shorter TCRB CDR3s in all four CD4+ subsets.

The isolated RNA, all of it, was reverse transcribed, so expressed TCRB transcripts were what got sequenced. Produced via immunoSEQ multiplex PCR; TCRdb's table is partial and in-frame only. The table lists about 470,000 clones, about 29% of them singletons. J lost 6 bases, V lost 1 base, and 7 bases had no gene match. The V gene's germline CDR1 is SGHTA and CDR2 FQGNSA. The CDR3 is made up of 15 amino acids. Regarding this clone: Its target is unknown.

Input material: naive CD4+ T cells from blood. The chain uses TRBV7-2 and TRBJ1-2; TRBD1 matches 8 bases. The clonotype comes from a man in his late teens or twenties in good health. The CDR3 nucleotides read TGTGCCAGCAGCTTAGTCTGGCAGGGGGCGGATGGCTACACCTTC. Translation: CASSLVWQGADGYTF.